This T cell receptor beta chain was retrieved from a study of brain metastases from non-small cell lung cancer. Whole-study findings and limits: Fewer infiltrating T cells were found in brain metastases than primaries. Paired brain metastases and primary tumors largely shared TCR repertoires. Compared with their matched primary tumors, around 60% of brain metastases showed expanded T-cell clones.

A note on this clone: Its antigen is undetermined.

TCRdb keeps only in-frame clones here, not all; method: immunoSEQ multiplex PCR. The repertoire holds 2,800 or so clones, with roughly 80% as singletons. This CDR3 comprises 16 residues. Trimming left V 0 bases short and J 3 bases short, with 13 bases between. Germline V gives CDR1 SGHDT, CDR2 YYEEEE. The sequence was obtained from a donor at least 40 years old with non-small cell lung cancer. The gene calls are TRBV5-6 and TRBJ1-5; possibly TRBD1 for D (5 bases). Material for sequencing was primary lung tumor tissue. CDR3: CASSLAMGRDNQPQHF. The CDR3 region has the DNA TGTGCCAGCAGCTTGGCAATGGGCAGGGACAATCAGCCCCAGCATTTT.